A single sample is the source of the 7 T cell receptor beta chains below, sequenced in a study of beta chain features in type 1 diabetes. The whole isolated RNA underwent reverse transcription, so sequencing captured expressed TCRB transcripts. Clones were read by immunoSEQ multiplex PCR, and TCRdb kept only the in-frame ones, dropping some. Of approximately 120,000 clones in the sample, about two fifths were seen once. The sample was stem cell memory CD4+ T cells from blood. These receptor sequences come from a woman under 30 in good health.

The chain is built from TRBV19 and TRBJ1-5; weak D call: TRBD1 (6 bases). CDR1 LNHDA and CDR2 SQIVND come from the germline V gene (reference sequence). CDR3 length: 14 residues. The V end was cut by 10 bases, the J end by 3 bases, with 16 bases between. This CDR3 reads CATKWGRVNQPQHF. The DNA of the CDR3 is TGTGCCACGAAATGGGGGCGCGTCAATCAGCCCCAGCATTTT.

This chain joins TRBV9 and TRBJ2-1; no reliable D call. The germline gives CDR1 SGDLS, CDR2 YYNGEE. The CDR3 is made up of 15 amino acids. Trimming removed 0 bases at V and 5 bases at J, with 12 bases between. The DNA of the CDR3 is TGTGCCAGCAGCGTAGGTCATGGGCAAAACAATGAGCAGTTCTTC. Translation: CASSVGHGQNNEQFF.

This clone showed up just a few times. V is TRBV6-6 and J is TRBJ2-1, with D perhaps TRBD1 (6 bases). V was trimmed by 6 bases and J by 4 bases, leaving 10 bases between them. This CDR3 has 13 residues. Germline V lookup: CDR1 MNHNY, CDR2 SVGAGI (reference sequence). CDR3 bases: TGTGCCAGCAGAGGGCAGGGGTACAATGAGCAGTTCTTC. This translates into CASRGQGYNEQFF.

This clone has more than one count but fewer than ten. CDR3 sequence: CASSRTGQRSEAFF. In DNA, the CDR3 is TGTGCCAGCAGCCGGACAGGGCAAAGGTCTGAAGCTTTCTTT. This chain connects TRBV7-9 to TRBJ1-1; 8 bases align to TRBD1. V shed 5 bases, J shed 6 bases, and the junction held 8 bases outside the gene matches. CDR3 size: 14 residues. CDR1 and CDR2 (germline): SEHNR, FQNEAQ (reference sequence).

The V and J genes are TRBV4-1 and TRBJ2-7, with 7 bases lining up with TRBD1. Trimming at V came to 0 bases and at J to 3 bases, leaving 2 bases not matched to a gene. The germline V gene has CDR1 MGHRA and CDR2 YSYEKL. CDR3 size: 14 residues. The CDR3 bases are TGCGCCAGCAGCCAAGACGACAGGGACTACGAGCAGTACTTC. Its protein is CASSQDDRDYEQYF.

The CDR3: CASSPVGTSSYNEQFF. DNA for the CDR3: TGTGCCAGCAGTCCCGTGGGGACAAGCTCCTACAATGAGCAGTTCTTC. The V and J genes are TRBV28 and TRBJ2-1, with D possibly TRBD1 on 6 matching bases. Per germline, CDR1 MDHEN and CDR2 SYDVKM. This CDR3 is built from 16 residues. V lost 5 bases to trimming and J lost 0 bases, with 14 bases between them.

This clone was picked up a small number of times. CDR3 amino acids: CASSLTGGRSEQYF. Written as DNA, the CDR3 is TGTGCCAGCAGCTTAACAGGGGGTCGATCCGAGCAGTACTTC. The chain combines TRBV7-3 with TRBJ2-7, with D possibly being TRBD1 (6 bases). V was shortened by 0 bases and J by 6 bases, with 12 bases between the two germline ends. The CDR3 consists of 14 residues. Germline lookup yields CDR1 SGHTA and CDR2 FQGTGA.